The source of this T cell receptor beta chain is a study of cytomegalovirus exposure and HLA in healthy donors. Regarding the study as a whole: TCR beta chains associated with HLA were, in a later analysis, more clonally expanded than equally common others.

Primers included in the PCR were 60 Vbeta and 13 Jbeta primers. The protocol was immunoSEQ multiplex PCR, while the TCRdb copy is restricted to in-frame clones and leaves out a portion. Of around 150,000 clones in the sample, about 80% were seen once. The CDR3 is 14 residues long. The trim removed 4 bases at V and 1 base at J, leaving 5 bases unmatched. Germline V gene data show CDR1 as GTSNPN and CDR2 as SVGIG (reference sequence). A word on this clone: Antigen specificity is unknown.

V usage is TRBV30 and J usage is TRBJ1-1; 8 nucleotides match TRBD1. Material: PBMCs. The clonotype originates from a man between 18 and 35 years old in good health and CMV-seropositive. The CDR3 spells CAWNRGRTNTEAFF. The DNA for the CDR3 is TGTGCCTGGAACAGGGGGAGGACGAACACTGAAGCTTTCTTT.